Included here is one T cell receptor (beta chain) sequence, with context. The treatment was: oral pan-JAK inhibitor, 5-10 mg twice daily. Reverse transcription of extracted RNA yielded cDNA, which provided the sequencing template. Some clones are missing from TCRdb's copy, which holds only in-frame ones; the method was immunoSEQ multiplex PCR. The table lists 200,000 to 250,000 clones, more than 45% of them singletons, with 1.6% in the top ten. The data stem from a study of CD8+ T cells in alopecia areata. There are 15 residues in the CDR3. V dropped 1 base and J dropped 1; count of bases not matched to a gene: 3. Germline CDR1 SGHDN, CDR2 FVKESK.

This sequence joins TRBV14 and TRBJ2-7; 8 bases match TRBD2. The input for sequencing was CD4+ T cells sorted from blood, taken at week 4, from a patient treated with tofacitinib. The receptor was derived from a human donor with alopecia areata. The CDR3 region has the DNA TGTGCCAGCAGCCAAGTAGCGGGGTGGTCCTACGAGCAGTACTTC. Protein product: CASSQVAGWSYEQYF.